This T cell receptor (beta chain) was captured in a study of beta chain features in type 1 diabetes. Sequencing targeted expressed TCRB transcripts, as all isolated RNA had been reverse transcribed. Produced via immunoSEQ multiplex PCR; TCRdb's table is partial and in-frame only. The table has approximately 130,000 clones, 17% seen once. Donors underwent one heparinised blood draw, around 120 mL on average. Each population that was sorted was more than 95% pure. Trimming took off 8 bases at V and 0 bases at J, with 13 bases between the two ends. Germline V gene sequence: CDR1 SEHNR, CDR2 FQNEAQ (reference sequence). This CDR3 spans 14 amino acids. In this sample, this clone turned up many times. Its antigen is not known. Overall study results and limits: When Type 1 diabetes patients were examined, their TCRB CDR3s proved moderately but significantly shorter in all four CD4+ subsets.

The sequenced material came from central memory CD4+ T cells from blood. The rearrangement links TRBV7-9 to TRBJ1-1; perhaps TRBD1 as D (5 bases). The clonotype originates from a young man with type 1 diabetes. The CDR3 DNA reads TGTGCCAGCTTGGTAGGGGCGTTGAACACTGAAGCTTTCTTT. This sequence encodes CASLVGALNTEAFF.